The source of this T cell receptor (beta chain) is a study of cytomegalovirus exposure and HLA in healthy donors. Clones were sequenced by immunoSEQ multiplex PCR, and TCRdb holds only the in-frame ones, with some missing. This table holds about 160,000 clones, around 90% found once. Only one count was recorded for this clone. Its target is unknown. This CDR3 comprises 14 residues. The germline CDR1 and CDR2 sequences are LNHDA and SQIVND (reference sequence). The V gene lost 3 bases and the J gene lost 3 bases, with 12 bases spanning the gap. General study results and limits: TCR clusters originating in the first cohort tended to co-occur in the 120 validation repertoires, according to a later analysis. Cytomegalovirus status was reportedly diagnosed by the classifier with high specificity and sensitivity. A few CMV-associated chains were confirmed in vitro to be specific for CMV antigens. The study flagged about 150 TCR beta chains as cytomegalovirus-associated.

The sequencing sample was made of PBMCs. The rearrangement uses TRBV19 and TRBJ2-7, with a tentative D call TRBD1 (6 bases). This clonotype was obtained from a woman aged 18 to 35 in good health and CMV-seropositive. CDR3 region: CASSIPGVSYEQYF. The CDR3 nucleotides read TGTGCCAGTAGTATTCCAGGGGTCAGCTACGAGCAGTACTTC.